This TCR beta chain was retrieved from a study of blood T cell repertoires in COVID-19. Overall study context: The United States, Italy and Spain provided the acute and convalescent COVID-19 samples.

Method: immunoSEQ multiplex PCR; TCRdb's copy keeps in-frame clones and lacks some. Of approximately 300,000 clones listed, approximately 90% were seen once; the top ten hold about 4.2%. Sequenced material: peripheral blood. The clonotype comes from a man in his forties or fifties with acute or convalescent COVID-19.

The CDR3, as DNA: TGTGCCAGCAATACACAGGGGGCGGACTACGAGCAGTACTTC. This encodes CASNTQGADYEQYF. The chain is built from TRBV2 and TRBJ2-7, with 9 bases matching TRBD1. With V trimmed by 7 bases and J by 3 bases, 7 bases remained unmatched. The CDR3 totals 14 residues. CDR1 SNHLY and CDR2 FYNNEI come from the germline V gene.